This T cell receptor beta chain originates from a study of blood T cell repertoires in COVID-19. Study details: T cells, B-cell-depleted T cells, or PBMCs provided the cDNA or gDNA that served as material.

In the authors' workflow: Amplified reference gene primers provided the basis for estimating nucleated cell counts. TCRdb's table, derived via immunoSEQ multiplex PCR, lists solely in-frame clones and lacks some. V, J and clone size are those of that table, while D and trimming were read from the DNA. The sample lists 150,000 to 200,000 clones, approximately 86% occurring once. The CDR3 length is 12 residues. Germline CDR1 and CDR2: SGHAT and FQNNGV. V lost 5 bases and J lost 3, with 7 bases in between. The source is a man aged 18 to 30 with acute or convalescent COVID-19. The chain couples TRBV11-2 to TRBJ1-2, with no clear D. Sequences were obtained from peripheral blood. The CDR3 sequence: CASSQRDYGYTF. The DNA for the CDR3 is TGTGCCAGCAGCCAACGAGACTATGGCTACACCTTC.